A selection of T cell receptor beta chains follows, all from one sample in a study. TCRdb fed the RT-PCR reads into MiXCR, producing one record per CDR3 protein. The sample carries more than 600,000 distinct CDR3 sequences, 14% recorded once. Sequencing was done on a sample of memory CD4+ T cells from blood. These receptors were taken from a female donor in good health, serving as a healthy control. The conserved cysteine and the conserved F or W are not part of the CDR3 here.

v_gene	len	j_gene	CDR3aa
TRBV7-9	13	TRBJ1-4	ASSLALAGEEKLF
TRBV12-3/TRBV12-4	12	TRBJ2-5	ASSLLGWEETQY
TRBV12-3/TRBV12-4	11	TRBJ1-6	ASRVGGNSPLH
TRBV20-1	13	TRBJ2-5	SARSFSGFAETQY
TRBV6-5	13	TRBJ2-2	ASSRQGAGTGELF
TRBV24-1	13	TRBJ2-7	ATSDRKDPFYEQY
TRBV4-3	14	TRBJ2-7	ASSLIWDRDSYEQY
TRBV27	15	TRBJ1-5	ASSSQWTGEGNQPQH
TRBV20-1	11	TRBJ1-1	SASGGLRSEAF
TRBV12-3/TRBV12-4	11	TRBJ1-3	ASSWTGGYTIY
TRBV20-1	12	TRBJ2-2	SASHLADTGELF
TRBV6-6	16	TRBJ2-2	ASRRTGTGRATTGELF
TRBV30	11	TRBJ1-1	AWSVVGEGSRF
TRBV12-3/TRBV12-4	14	TRBJ2-5	ASSLVAGTNQETQY
TRBV20-1	12	TRBJ1-3	SASIPGASNTIY
TRBV7-8	13	TRBJ2-5	ASSEPPSGQETQY
TRBV28	13	TRBJ1-5	ASSLKGTNRQPQH
TRBV7-2	14	TRBJ1-3	ASSLETGNSGNTIY
TRBV3-1	11	TRBJ1-1	ASSQGKGTEAF
TRBV5-1	14	TRBJ2-1	ASSRLGGQGGNEQF
TRBV6-5	14	TRBJ1-1	ASSRRAGQGITEAF
TRBV7-9	12	TRBJ2-7	ASSFQGEFYEQY
TRBV6-2/TRBV6-3	13	TRBJ2-7	ASSYSPRGAYEQY
TRBV20-1	11	TRBJ2-2	SASRSRTGELF
TRBV20-1	12	TRBJ2-7	SADLAGGGHEQY
TRBV6-6	12	TRBJ1-5	ASSSPGSNQPQH
TRBV6-1	9	TRBJ2-7	ASKGGREQY
TRBV3-1	12	TRBJ1-2	ASSQGDSPSGYT
TRBV3-1	14	TRBJ2-1	ASRDSGGGSYNEQF
TRBV18	13	TRBJ2-7	ASSPPRTGPYEQY
TRBV6-2/TRBV6-3	12	TRBJ1-2	ASGGSSANYGYT
TRBV27	13	TRBJ1-6	ASSLTGGQNSPLH
TRBV12-3/TRBV12-4	15	TRBJ2-1	ASSSTTGIGTYNEQF
TRBV20-1	10	TRBJ1-1	SASWGGTEAF
TRBV5-1	16	TRBJ1-1	ASSLVVSGDNSNTEAF
TRBV20-1	12	TRBJ1-6	SARDVRGDSPLH
TRBV21-1	14	TRBJ2-5	ASSNFGGGQGKTQY
TRBV7-2	11	TRBJ1-5	ACRGDGNQPQH
TRBV20-1	12	TRBJ2-7	SASNSGSSYEQY
TRBV27	14	TRBJ2-7	ASSAAYRGNSYEQY